This TCR beta chain appears in the sequencing data of a study of OX40 agonist ivuxolimab in advanced cancers. Germline V gene lookup returns CDR1 SNHLY and CDR2 FYNNEI. CDR3 length: 12 amino acids. V shed 6 bases and J shed 8 bases, with 10 bases lying between them. Assay used: immunoSEQ multiplex PCR; TCRdb lists only in-frame clones, some missing. The repertoire holds some 69,000 clones, 89% seen once, with roughly 4% in the top ten. The receptor was derived from an adult with an advanced solid tumor such as melanoma, head and neck, liver or kidney cancer. This sample comprised CD4+ or CD8+ T cells sorted from blood, obtained in a trial of the OX40 agonist ivuxolimab. This chain links TRBV2 with TRBJ1-4; D is unclear. The CDR3 reads CASSRNREKLFF. In DNA, the CDR3 is TGTGCCAGCAGCCGGAATCGAGAAAAACTGTTTTTT.